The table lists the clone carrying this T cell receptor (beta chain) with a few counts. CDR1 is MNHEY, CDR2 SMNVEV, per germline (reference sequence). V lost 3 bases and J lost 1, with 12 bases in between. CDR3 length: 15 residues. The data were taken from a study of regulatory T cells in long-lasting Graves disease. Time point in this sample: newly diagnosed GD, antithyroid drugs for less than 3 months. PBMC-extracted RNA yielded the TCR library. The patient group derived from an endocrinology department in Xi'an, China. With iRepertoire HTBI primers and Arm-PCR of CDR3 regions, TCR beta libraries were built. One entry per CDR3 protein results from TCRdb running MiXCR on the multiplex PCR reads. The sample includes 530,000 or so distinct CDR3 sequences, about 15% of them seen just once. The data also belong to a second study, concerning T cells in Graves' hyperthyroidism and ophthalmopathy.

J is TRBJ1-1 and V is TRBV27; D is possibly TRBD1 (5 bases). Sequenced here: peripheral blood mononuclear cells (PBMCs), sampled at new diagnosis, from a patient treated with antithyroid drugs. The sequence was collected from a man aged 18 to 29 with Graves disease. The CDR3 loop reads CASSFSVGPNTEAFF. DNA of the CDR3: TGTGCCAGCAGTTTTTCGGTGGGACCGAACACTGAAGCTTTCTTT.